The 17 T cell receptor beta chains below come from one sample, sequenced in a study of blood T cell repertoires in COVID-19. Assay used: immunoSEQ multiplex PCR; TCRdb lists only in-frame clones, some missing. The sample consists of 35,000 to 55,000 clones, less than 70% of them appearing once. The material sequenced was peripheral blood. The receptors originated from a man of 80 years or more with acute or convalescent COVID-19.

The count of this clone is one. The genes are TRBV5-4 and TRBJ1-3; tentative D call: TRBD1 (6 bases). V was trimmed by 6 bases and J by 4 bases, leaving 11 bases between them. Germline V gene sequence: CDR1 SGHNT, CDR2 YYREEE (reference sequence). The CDR3 loop spans 13 amino acids. CDR3: CASMNRAGNTIYF. In DNA form, the CDR3 reads TGTGCCAGCATGAACAGGGCCGGAAACACCATATATTTT.

This chain uses TRBV9 with TRBJ2-7, with a possible D match to TRBD1 (8 bases). The ends were cut back, 4 bases at V and 6 bases at J, with 23 bases in the middle. The CDR3 covers 16 residues. CDR1 is SGDLS and CDR2 is YYNGEE in the germline V gene. The CDR3 nucleotides are TGTGCCAGCAGCCGCCGGGGGGACAGGACCCGGTTCGAGCAGTACTTC. Translating it yields CASSRRGDRTRFEQYF.

This clone occurred many times. V and J are TRBV29-1 and TRBJ2-2; 9 bases are a match to TRBD1. Trimming at V came to 5 bases and at J to 4 bases, leaving 5 bases not matched to a gene. Germline V gene sequence: CDR1 SQVTM, CDR2 ANQGSEA. CDR3 length: 14 amino acids. Here the CDR3 reads CSVKGQGITGELFF. The CDR3 nucleotides read TGCAGCGTTAAAGGACAGGGGATCACCGGGGAGCTGTTTTTT.

This clone turned up a few times. The chain employs TRBV19 and TRBJ1-1; 7 nucleotides agree with TRBD1. J was trimmed by 7 bases and V by 2 bases; bases with no gene match: 1. The CDR3 covers 12 residues. Germline lookup yields CDR1 LNHDA and CDR2 SQIVND (reference sequence). CDR3: CASSINRGEAFF. CDR3 sequence (DNA): TGTGCCAGTAGTATAAACAGGGGTGAAGCTTTCTTT.

The chain uses TRBV6-5 and TRBJ2-5; 13 bases fit TRBD2. CDR3 size: 15 residues. CDR1 is MNHEY and CDR2 is SVGAGI in the germline V gene. V was clipped by 8 bases and J by 3 bases; unmatched bases: 6. The CDR3 loop is CASGSTSGGKETQYF. CDR3 nucleotides: TGTGCCAGCGGATCGACTAGCGGGGGGAAAGAGACCCAGTACTTC.

The chain links TRBV3-1 (or the pseudogene TRBV3-2) to TRBJ1-1; a weak D match, TRBD1 (6 bases). Germline lookup yields CDR1 LGHDT and CDR2 YNNKEL (reference sequence). The CDR3 contains 13 residues. Trimming took off 4 bases at V and 5 bases at J, with 11 bases between the two ends. The CDR3 region is CASSPRGDTEAFF. CDR3 in DNA: TGTGCCAGCAGCCCCAGGGGAGATACTGAAGCTTTCTTT.

By frequency in the sample, this clone is medium-sized (0.01 to 0.1%). The V gene is TRBV5-1, the J gene TRBJ1-1, with 11 bases aligning to TRBD1. Looked up from germline, CDR1 is SGHRS and CDR2 is YFSETQ. The CDR3 has 17 amino acids. Germline trimming cut 1 base from V and 7 bases from J; bases unmatched to any gene: 12. In DNA, the CDR3 is TGCGCCAGCAGCTTGAGTGTGGGCGGACAGGGGGCTGGTGAAGCTTTCTTT. It codes for CASSLSVGGQGAGEAFF. The whole variable domain, remainder taken from reference TRBV5-1 and TRBJ1-1, is KAGVTQTPRYLIKTRGQQVTLSCSPISGHRSVSWYQQTPGQGLQFLFEYFSETQRNKGNFPGRFSGRQFSNSRSEMNVSTLELGDSALYLCASSLSVGGQGAGEAFFGQGTRLTVV.

The chain is built from TRBV6-6 and TRBJ2-1; 10 nucleotides agree with TRBD2. The CDR3 loop spans 15 amino acids. Germline V gene sequence: CDR1 MNHNY, CDR2 SVGAGI (reference sequence). The V segment lost 6 bases and the J segment 3 bases; nucleotides outside the gene matches: 5. The CDR3 DNA reads as TGTGCCAGCAGCCAGCGGGGGGGCGACTACAATGAGCAGTTCTTC. It encodes CASSQRGGDYNEQFF.

On this clone itself: The same CDR3 can be traced to other DNA sequences in this sample. The rearrangement uses TRBV18 and TRBJ2-7; D possibly corresponds to TRBD2 (6 bases). Per the germline V gene, CDR1 is KGHSH and CDR2 is LQKENI. Trimming stripped 6 bases from V and 5 bases from J, with 8 bases between. The length of the CDR3 is 11 residues. The CDR3 region is CASSPGDEQYF. As DNA, the CDR3 is TGTGCCAGCTCCCCGGGGGACGAGCAGTACTTC.

V and J are TRBV4-1 and TRBJ2-7; possibly TRBD2 for D (6 bases). This CDR3 contains 14 residues. Trimming removed 1 base at V and 0 bases at J, with 7 bases between. Per germline, CDR1 MGHRA and CDR2 YSYEKL. The CDR3 nucleotides read TGCGCCAGCAGCCAAGTGGGACTCTCCTACGAGCAGTACTTC. Translation gives CASSQVGLSYEQYF.

Here the CDR3 DNA reads TGTGCCAGCAGCCCTAAAGAGACCCAGTACTTC. It codes for CASSPKETQYF. The chain combines TRBV12-3 or TRBV12-4 with TRBJ2-5; D is undetermined. The CDR3 runs 11 residues. Trimming removed 6 bases from V and 3 bases from J, with 5 bases in between.

There are a few counts of this clone. The chain joins TRBV14 to TRBJ1-2, with 7 positions matching TRBD1. Germline assignment: CDR1 SGHDN and CDR2 FVKESK. CDR3 length: 15 residues. Unmatched junction bases numbered 7, after V lost 3 bases and J lost 3 bases. CDR3 nucleotide sequence: TGTGCCAGCAGCCACTTGGGACAGCCTTACTATGGCTACACCTTC. Protein product: CASSHLGQPYYGYTF.

The genes are TRBV6-5 and TRBJ1-1; tentatively, D is TRBD1 (6 bases). This CDR3 is built from 13 residues. V was shortened by 8 bases and J by 3 bases, with 13 bases between the two germline ends. Germline-derived CDR1 and CDR2 are MNHEY and SVGAGI. CDR3 amino acids: CASERGIDTEAFF. The CDR3 DNA reads as TGTGCCAGCGAGAGGGGGATTGACACTGAAGCTTTCTTT.

This clone was picked up a small number of times. The chain links TRBV7-6 to TRBJ2-2, with D unresolved. The V gene lost 3 bases and the J gene lost 1 base, with 6 bases spanning the gap. The CDR3 has 14 residues. CDR1 and CDR2 from the germline V gene are SGHVS and FNYEAQ. CDR3 amino acids: CASSLSLNTGELFF. In DNA form, the CDR3 reads TGTGCCAGCAGCTTGTCTCTGAACACCGGGGAGCTGTTTTTT.

The rearrangement joins TRBV5-1 to TRBJ1-4; 8 bases line up with TRBD1. This CDR3 is built from 16 residues. V was pared by 3 bases and J by 5 bases, with 9 bases of the junction left unmatched. Looked up from germline, CDR1 is SGHRS and CDR2 is YFSETQ. The CDR3 sequence: CASSSTSGGGNEKLFF. For the CDR3, the DNA is TGCGCCAGCAGCTCCACCTCAGGGGGCGGCAATGAAAAACTGTTTTTT.

This clone was seen more than once but under ten times. The chain has TRBV6-2 or TRBV6-3 and TRBJ2-7; TRBD2 matches 8 bases. The CDR3 has 13 residues. J lost 0 bases, V lost 6 bases, and 1 base had no gene match. The germline CDR1 and CDR2 sequences are MNHEY and SVGEGT. The CDR3 sequence is CASSRGGSYEQYF. CDR3 bases: TGTGCCAGCAGCCGGGGGGGCTCCTACGAGCAGTACTTC.

This sequence joins TRBV4-1 and TRBJ2-3; 8 bases align to TRBD2. Germline CDR1 MGHRA, CDR2 YSYEKL. CDR3 length: 15 amino acids. Unmatched junction bases numbered 9, after V lost 4 bases and J lost 6 bases. CDR3 region: CASSRIAGPGDTQYF. In DNA form, the CDR3 reads TGCGCCAGCAGCCGTATAGCGGGGCCCGGGGATACGCAGTATTTT.